Below are 21 T cell receptor beta chains sequenced from a single sample in a study of shared clonotypes between healthy human individuals (dated by TCRdb to the early 2020s). Receptor amplification or capture employed the immunoSEQ multiplex PCR assay. TCRdb carries this immuneACCESS record with in-frame sequences only. Its versions omit some clonotypes, under half of them owing to an unresolved V gene in the studies checked, with the rest unexplained. The sample profile shows about 2 million clones; about 95% of them were found once. The top ten clones comprise more than 0.9% of the sample. CD8 naive samples were obtained by positive selection for CCR7 among CD45RO-negative cells, yielding a CD45RA+CCR7+ population from which TemRA cells were excluded. The sequenced material came from naive CD8+ T cells sorted from blood. The meaning of the sample's cell subset or site label: CD45RA+CCR7+. These receptors came from a man aged 18 to 29 in good health.

This clone has just one count. The chain is built from TRBV6-5 and TRBJ1-2, with 7 nucleotides matching TRBD1. Germline V gene data show CDR1 as MNHEY and CDR2 as SVGAGI. The CDR3 is 14 residues long. Trimming took 0 bases from V and 8 from J; bases not matched to a gene: 6. The CDR3, as DNA: TGTGCCAGCAGTTACTCAACCGGACAGGAAGGCTACACCTTC. This translates into CASSYSTGQEGYTF.

The CDR3 sequence: CASSFLGGLVESPLHF. CDR3 nucleotides: TGTGCCAGCAGTTTTTTAGGGGGGCTAGTTGAGTCACCCCTCCACTTT. V is TRBV27 and J is TRBJ1-6, with a tentative D call TRBD1 (6 bases). Trimming shortened V by 3 bases and J by 10 bases, and 19 bases separated the two germline ends. Germline V gene data show CDR1 as MNHEY and CDR2 as SMNVEV (reference sequence). The CDR3 has 16 amino acids.

This clone was recorded once. V gene TRBV6-6 combines with J gene TRBJ2-7; D is perhaps TRBD1 (6 bases). There are 13 residues in the CDR3. Germline CDR1 reads MNHNY; CDR2 reads SVGAGI (reference sequence). V lost 2 bases to trimming and J lost 3 bases, with 8 bases between them. Written as DNA, the CDR3 is TGTGCCAGCAGTTACCAACAGGGCTACGAGCAGTACTTC. This sequence encodes CASSYQQGYEQYF.

The chain carries TRBV5-1 and TRBJ2-6; TRBD1 aligns across 9 bases. The CDR3 sequence is 19 residues long. V shed 0 bases and J 3 bases; nucleotides not matched to a gene: 10. Germline values: CDR1 SGHRS, CDR2 YFSETQ. This CDR3 is CASSLVGTGGMSGANVLTF. The CDR3 DNA sequence: TGCGCCAGCAGCTTGGTAGGTACAGGGGGCATGAGTGGGGCCAACGTCCTGACTTTC. The complete variable domain, with remaining parts taken from reference TRBV5-1 and TRBJ2-6, reads KAGVTQTPRYLIKTRGQQVTLSCSPISGHRSVSWYQQTPGQGLQFLFEYFSETQRNKGNFPGRFSGRQFSNSRSEMNVSTLELGDSALYLCASSLVGTGGMSGANVLTFGAGSRLTVL.

This clone was seen only once. J is TRBJ1-1 and V is TRBV6-4, with D possibly TRBD1 on 5 matching bases. Germline CDR1 reads MRHNA; CDR2 reads SNTAGT. Trimming pared 6 bases from V and 4 bases from J, leaving 12 bases between. The CDR3 is 13 residues long. In nucleotides, the CDR3 is TGTGCCAGCAGCGGGGGTTTTGGCACTGAAGCTTTCTTT. It yields the protein CASSGGFGTEAFF.

The genes are TRBV6-1 and TRBJ2-1; D might be TRBD1 (5 bases). Germline lookup yields CDR1 MNHNS and CDR2 SASEGT. The V end lost 1 base, the J end lost 10 bases, and 20 bases lay between the germline ends. There are 16 residues in the CDR3. CDR3 coding DNA: TGTGCCAGCAGTGAAGTGTACCTCGCTGGACAACCCGAGCAGTTCTTC. It specifies CASSEVYLAGQPEQFF.

J is TRBJ2-7 and V is TRBV5-1; D is possibly TRBD1 (5 bases). CDR1 is SGHRS and CDR2 is YFSETQ in the germline V gene. CDR3 length: 17 residues. With 0 bases removed from V and 1 base from J, the gap between germline ends came to 17 bases. The CDR3 DNA reads TGCGCCAGCAGCTTGGGAGACAGCTCCCTTTCTTCCTACGAGCAGTACTTC. Amino acids: CASSLGDSSLSSYEQYF. Using reference TRBV5-1 and TRBJ2-7 for the parts outside the CDR3, the full variable domain is KAGVTQTPRYLIKTRGQQVTLSCSPISGHRSVSWYQQTPGQGLQFLFEYFSETQRNKGNFPGRFSGRQFSNSRSEMNVSTLELGDSALYLCASSLGDSSLSSYEQYFGPGTRLTVT.

The chain is built from TRBV13 and TRBJ2-1; D is possibly TRBD2 (6 bases). Deletions cut 4 bases from V and 0 bases from J, with 13 bases between. This CDR3 spans 16 amino acids. Germline V CDR1 and CDR2: PRHDT, FYEKMQ (reference sequence). This CDR3 reads CASSSPGVSSYNEQFF. Here the CDR3 DNA reads TGTGCCAGCAGCTCCCCGGGGGTGAGCTCCTACAATGAGCAGTTCTTC.

This chain links TRBV18 with TRBJ1-1; possible D gene TRBD1, 5 bases. Germline CDR1 is KGHSH and CDR2 is LQKENI. The CDR3 extends over 15 amino acids. Trimming took off 5 bases at V and 0 bases at J, with 13 bases between the two ends. DNA of the CDR3: TGTGCCAGCTCATTGAACAGGCGAGTGAACACTGAAGCTTTCTTT. It specifies CASSLNRRVNTEAFF.

The gene calls are TRBV7-2 and TRBJ2-7, with unresolved D. Per the germline V gene, CDR1 is SGHTA and CDR2 is FQGNSA. V lost 1 base and J 2 bases, leaving 6 bases between the germline ends. The CDR3 contains 13 residues. CDR3 loop: CASSLGSPYEQYF. The CDR3 region has the DNA TGTGCCAGCAGCTTAGGGTCCCCCTACGAGCAGTACTTC. Based on the CDR3 plus reference TRBV7-2 and TRBJ2-7, the full variable domain is GAGVSQSPSNKVTEKGKDVELRCDPISGHTALYWYRQSLGQGLEFLIYFQGNSAPDKSGLPSDRFSAERTGGSVSTLTIQRTQQEDSAVYLCASSLGSPYEQYFGPGTRLTVT.

This clone was seen a single time. This chain links TRBV5-4 with TRBJ2-1; 16 nucleotides align to TRBD2. V gave up 4 bases and J gave up 6 bases; unmatched junction bases: 7. CDR3 length: 17 amino acids. In germline, CDR1 is SGHNT, CDR2 YYREEE (reference sequence). Here the CDR3 reads CASSPLGTSGGGNEQFF. The CDR3 bases are TGTGCCAGCAGCCCTCTAGGGACTAGCGGGGGGGGCAATGAGCAGTTCTTC. Full variable domain (rest looked up from reference TRBV5-4 and TRBJ2-1): ETGVTQSPTHLIKTRGQQVTLRCSSQSGHNTVSWYQQALGQGPQFIFQYYREEENGRGNFPPRFSGLQFPNYSSELNVNALELDDSALYLCASSPLGTSGGGNEQFFGPGTRLTVL.

V is TRBV7-9 and J is TRBJ1-1, with D possibly TRBD1 on 5 matching bases. Trimming stripped 2 bases from V and 0 bases from J, with 16 bases between. This CDR3 is built from 17 residues. Germline V lookup: CDR1 SEHNR, CDR2 FQNEAQ (reference sequence). As DNA, the CDR3 is TGTGCCAGCAGCTTAATTACAGGCCTCATTTTGAACACTGAAGCTTTCTTT. Translated: CASSLITGLILNTEAFF.

This sequence joins TRBV13 and TRBJ1-1; D gene ambiguous. The CDR3 has 15 residues. Germline assignment: CDR1 PRHDT and CDR2 FYEKMQ (reference sequence). Trimming took 0 bases from V and 1 from J, leaving 9 bases between them. The DNA of the CDR3 is TGTGCCAGCAGCTTAGGGTCCGGACGGAACACTGAAGCTTTCTTT. This translates into CASSLGSGRNTEAFF.

The CDR3 DNA reads TGTGCCAGCAGTAAGCCGGGGGCAATCTACGAGCAGTACTTC. Amino acids: CASSKPGAIYEQYF. The rearrangement joins TRBV5-4 to TRBJ2-7; either TRBD1 or TRBD2 may fit D (6 bases each). The CDR3 contains 14 residues. Trimming removed 5 bases from V and 3 bases from J, with 15 bases in between. Germline CDR1 and CDR2: SGHNT and YYREEE (reference sequence).

The chain carries TRBV6-4 and TRBJ2-7, with no clear D. V shed 6 bases and J shed 6 bases, with 18 bases lying between them. The CDR3 is 14 residues long. Looked up from germline, CDR1 is MRHNA and CDR2 is SNTAGT. This CDR3 is CASSVLFLIFEQYF. CDR3 nucleotide sequence: TGTGCCAGCAGCGTTCTGTTTCTGATCTTCGAGCAGTACTTC.

Regarding this clone: Other DNA sequences of this sample code for an identical CDR3. The chain combines TRBV27 with TRBJ2-3; no reliable D call. The CDR3 covers 13 residues. Germline V CDR1 and CDR2: MNHEY, SMNVEV (reference sequence). V shed 2 bases and J shed 1 base, with 4 bases lying between them. CDR3 residues: CASSLRGTDTQYF. The CDR3 DNA reads TGTGCCAGCAGTTTACGGGGCACAGATACGCAGTATTTT.

This clone has just one count. The chain combines TRBV12-5 with TRBJ2-5, with TRBD1 matching over 9 bases. V lost 6 bases to trimming and J lost 1 base; unmatched junction nucleotides: 3. CDR1 and CDR2 from the germline V gene are LGHNT and FRNRAP. The CDR3 loop spans 14 amino acids. CDR3 sequence (DNA): TGTGCTAGTGGGTGGGGACAGGGCCAAGAGACCCAGTACTTC. Its protein is CASGWGQGQETQYF.

A note on this clone: Other DNA variants within this sample encode the same CDR3. The chain links TRBV7-9 to TRBJ2-7; D remains ambiguous. CDR3 size: 13 residues. The ends were cut back, 1 base at V and 0 bases at J, with 4 bases in the middle. The germline V gene has CDR1 SEHNR and CDR2 FQNEAQ (reference sequence). CDR3 region: CASSLGASYEQYF. The CDR3, as DNA: TGTGCCAGCAGCTTAGGGGCCTCCTACGAGCAGTACTTC. Using reference TRBV7-9 and TRBJ2-7 for the parts outside the CDR3, the full variable domain is DTGVSQNPRHKITKRGQNVTFRCDPISEHNRLYWYRQTLGQGPEFLTYFQNEAQLEKSRLLSDRFSAERPKGSFSTLEIQRTEQGDSAMYLCASSLGASYEQYFGPGTRLTVT.

V gene TRBV5-8 combines with J gene TRBJ1-1; tentatively, D is TRBD1 (5 bases). The V and J ends lost 3 bases and 2 bases respectively, with 11 bases between them. This CDR3 has 14 amino acids. The germline V gene has CDR1 SGHTS and CDR2 YDEGEE. CDR3 sequence (DNA): TGTGCCAGCAGCTCCGGGGACGAAAACACTGAAGCTTTCTTT. Protein sequence: CASSSGDENTEAFF.

The chain joins TRBV6-6 to TRBJ2-7; 8 bases are shared with TRBD1. The CDR3 is 13 residues long. Unmatched junction bases numbered 0, after V lost 2 bases and J lost 3 bases. Germline V gene sequence: CDR1 MNHNY, CDR2 SVGAGI (reference sequence). CDR3: CASSYTGGYEQYF. DNA of the CDR3: TGTGCCAGCAGTTACACAGGGGGCTACGAGCAGTACTTC.

This clone was counted a single time. The gene calls are TRBV5-5 and TRBJ1-1; D remains unclear. Trimming took 1 base from V and 1 from J, leaving 5 bases between them. The CDR3 runs 13 residues. Germline V gene sequence: CDR1 SGHKS, CDR2 YYEKEE (reference sequence). CDR3 sequence reads: CASSLYANTEAFF. The CDR3 DNA sequence: TGTGCCAGCAGCTTGTACGCGAACACTGAAGCTTTCTTT.